The rows below give T cell receptor beta chains drawn from one sample of a study of cytomegalovirus exposure and HLA in healthy donors. The method was immunoSEQ multiplex PCR; TCRdb's version includes in-frame clones alone and lacks a portion of them. The sample records roughly 240,000 clones, 85% being singletons. The sequenced sample was PBMCs. Source of these receptors: a girl between 2 and 10 years old in good health and CMV-seronegative. Each CDR3 is given with its conserved first and last residue. A D gene is named only where the DNA matches it firmly. The size of a clone is reported for some rows only, either as once, few or many, or as a class for expanded clones.

clone size,J gene,V gene,D gene,CDR3 DNA,CDR3 protein
NA,TRBJ2-5,TRBV11-2,NA,TGTGCCAGCAGCTTAGTGCCCCGAGGCAGTCCCCAAGAGACCCAGTACTTC,CASSLVPRGSPQETQYF
NA,TRBJ1-1,TRBV27,TRBD1,TGTGCCAGCAGTTTACTACAGGGGCACACTGAAGCTTTCTTT,CASSLLQGHTEAFF
once,TRBJ2-7,TRBV25-1,NA,TGTGCCAGCAGTGCCCAAGGCGGGATACTCTACGAGCAGTACTTC,CASSAQGGILYEQYF
once,TRBJ2-2,TRBV6-5,TRBD2,TGTGCCAGCAGATCGGGGGGGCAGGTCACCGGGGAGCTGTTTTTT,CASRSGGQVTGELFF
NA,TRBJ1-1,TRBV27,NA,TGTGCCAGCAAATTTAGATCCAGGTGGGCGAACACTGAAGCTTTCTTT,CASKFRSRWANTEAFF
once,TRBJ2-7,TRBV25-1,TRBD1,TGTGCCAGCACCCGACAGGGGGCAAGGGAGCAGTACTTC,CASTRQGAREQYF
NA,TRBJ2-3,TRBV5-4,TRBD2,TGTGCCAGCAGCTCCTGGGTGGGAGGGCGGACAGATACGCAGTATTTT,CASSSWVGGRTDTQYF
NA,TRBJ1-3,TRBV4-1,NA,TGCGCCAGCAGCCTGGCAGGCTCTGGAAACACCATATATTTT,CASSLAGSGNTIYF
NA,TRBJ2-3,TRBV25-1,TRBD2,TGTGCCAGAGTTCCTTCCGGGGGGGAGGGCACAGATACGCAGTATTTT,CARVPSGGEGTDTQYF
NA,TRBJ1-1,TRBV5-5,TRBD1,TGTGCCAGCAGCTTGGGGGGGACAGGCACTGAAGCTTTCTTT,CASSLGGTGTEAFF
NA,TRBJ2-1,TRBV4-1,TRBD2,TGCGCCAGCAGCCAAAGACTAGCGGTCAATGAGCAGTTCTTC,CASSQRLAVNEQFF
NA,TRBJ1-1,TRBV4-1,NA,TGCGCCAGCAGCCAAGTGGTCACAGTTGTGAACACTGAAGCTTTCTTT,CASSQVVTVVNTEAFF
NA,TRBJ2-3,TRBV27,TRBD1,TGTGCCAGCAGTTTGAAGGACAGGGGCATAACAAATACGCAGTATTTT,CASSLKDRGITNTQYF
once,TRBJ1-6,TRBV4-1,NA,TGCGCCAGCAGCCAAGGAAGCGGGACGATGGCCCTCCACTTT,CASSQGSGTMALHF
NA,TRBJ1-3,TRBV6-1,NA,TGTGCCAGCAGTGAATTCCTGACACCGGCTTCTGGAAACACCATATATTTT,CASSEFLTPASGNTIYF
once,TRBJ2-7,TRBV5-8,NA,TGTGCCAGCAGCTTGGGGGGAGGTACCTACGAGCAGTACTTC,CASSLGGGTYEQYF
once,TRBJ1-6,TRBV27,TRBD1,TGTGCCAGCAGTTTAAGGGGGCAGAGCTATAATTCACCCCTCCACTTT,CASSLRGQSYNSPLHF
NA,TRBJ2-3,TRBV25-1,NA,TGTGCCAGCAGTGAATCCGGGGTTGGCACAGATACGCAGTATTTT,CASSESGVGTDTQYF
NA,TRBJ2-3,TRBV7-3,NA,TGTGCCAGCAGCCCTAGCCGCGGGGGCTTCACAGATACGCAGTATTTT,CASSPSRGGFTDTQYF
NA,TRBJ2-7,TRBV6-4,NA,TGTGCCAGCAGTGTGGAGAGCGACGGCGAGCAGTACTTC,CASSVESDGEQYF
NA,TRBJ1-1,TRBV5-4,NA,TGTGCCAGCAGCTCTGGGGGGGGACAAAACACTGAAGCTTTCTTT,CASSSGGGQNTEAFF
NA,TRBJ1-1,TRBV2,TRBD1,TGTGCCAGCAGTGGGGGGCAGGGGGATCCTGAAGCTTTCTTT,CASSGGQGDPEAFF
NA,TRBJ2-5,TRBV10-3,TRBD2,TGTGCCATCAGTCTCTCAACTAGCGGACAAGAGACCCAGTACTTC,CAISLSTSGQETQYF
NA,TRBJ1-2,TRBV27,NA,TGTGCCAGCAGTTTATTTTGGGGCAAGGGTAACTATGGCTACACCTTC,CASSLFWGKGNYGYTF
NA,TRBJ1-6,TRBV2,TRBD1,TGTGCCAGCAGTGAAACAGGGGGCGCGAATTCACCCCTCCACTTT,CASSETGGANSPLHF
NA,TRBJ2-3,TRBV7-9,TRBD2,TGTGCCAGCAGCTTAACTAGCGGGAGGGCCAAGACGCAGTATTTT,CASSLTSGRAKTQYF
NA,TRBJ2-7,TRBV12-5,NA,TGTGCTAGTGGCCTGGGGAGAGAGCAGTACTTC,CASGLGREQYF
NA,TRBJ2-1,TRBV15,TRBD1,TGTGCCACCAGCCGGACAGGGGCATACAATGAGCAGTTCTTC,CATSRTGAYNEQFF
NA,TRBJ2-2,TRBV19,TRBD2,TGTGCCAGTAGCTTCGGAACTAGCGCGGCTACCGGGGAGCTGTTTTTT,CASSFGTSAATGELFF
NA,TRBJ1-1,TRBV27,NA,TGTGCCAGCATCGACTCGAATGAAGCTTTCTTT,CASIDSNEAFF
NA,TRBJ2-7,TRBV19,TRBD1,TGTGCCAGTAGTAGCTCCCGGGACAGGCATTCCTACGAGCAGTACTTC,CASSSSRDRHSYEQYF
NA,TRBJ1-1,TRBV6-1,NA,TGTGCCAGCAGTGAAAATCGGGATGGGACTGAAGCTTTCTTT,CASSENRDGTEAFF
NA,TRBJ2-5,TRBV18,NA,TGTGCCAGCTCACCACGGGTGTCGGGGGAGACCCAGTACTTC,CASSPRVSGETQYF
NA,TRBJ1-2,TRBV10-3,TRBD1,TGTGCCATCAGTGAGTCAACAGGGGGTTCCCTCTATGGCTACACCTTC,CAISESTGGSLYGYTF
NA,TRBJ2-5,TRBV6-5,NA,TGTGCCAGCAGGTATTCCCGTGAGACCCAGTACTTC,CASRYSRETQYF
NA,TRBJ2-7,TRBV5-6,TRBD1,TGTGCCAGCAGCCAGGGACAGGAATACGAGCAGTACTTC,CASSQGQEYEQYF
NA,TRBJ2-7,TRBV27,TRBD2,TGTGCCAGCGGCTCGGGCGGGAGCCCCCACGAGCAGTACTTC,CASGSGGSPHEQYF
NA,TRBJ2-6,TRBV5-1,TRBD1,TGCGCCAGCATGGGGACAGGGCGGCCTGGGGCCAACGTCCTGACTTTC,CASMGTGRPGANVLTF
NA,TRBJ2-1,TRBV6-1,NA,TGTGCCAGCAGTCCGACATCCCGCTCCTACAATGAGCAGTTCTTC,CASSPTSRSYNEQFF
NA,TRBJ1-5,TRBV29-1,NA,TGCAGCGTTGCTCCCGGTCGAGGCAATCAGCCCCAGCATTTT,CSVAPGRGNQPQHF
NA,TRBJ1-1,TRBV11-3,NA,TGTGCCAGCAGCATGGACGGAGGAGGAGCTTTCTTT,CASSMDGGGAFF
NA,TRBJ2-7,TRBV7-8,TRBD2,TGTGCCAGCAGCTTAGTCGGCCAAGCGGGGTTATCCTACGAGCAGTACTTC,CASSLVGQAGLSYEQYF
few,TRBJ1-4,TRBV4-1,TRBD1,TGCGCCAGCAGTCGTACCGGGACAGGGGTGGAAAAACTGTTTTTT,CASSRTGTGVEKLFF
NA,TRBJ2-3,TRBV2,NA,TGTGCCAGCACCCACCTCGGCGGGGGCACAGATACGCAGTATTTT,CASTHLGGGTDTQYF
NA,TRBJ1-2,TRBV7-9,NA,TGTGCCAGCAGCCTGGACAGCCGGGGCTACACCTTC,CASSLDSRGYTF
NA,TRBJ2-2,TRBV9,TRBD2,TGTGCCAGCAGCGGTCTAGCGGTCAACACCGGGGAGCTGTTTTTT,CASSGLAVNTGELFF
NA,TRBJ2-2,TRBV10-2,NA,TGCGCCAGCAGTGAGCCTGGCAGGGATAACACCGGGGAGCTGTTTTTT,CASSEPGRDNTGELFF
NA,TRBJ1-2,TRBV28,TRBD1,TGTGCCAGCAGTTTAATTTGGACAGGGGGTGACTATGGCTACACCTTC,CASSLIWTGGDYGYTF
NA,TRBJ2-7,TRBV5-1,NA,TGCGCCAGCAGCTTGTTGGCGACAAAGTCCGAGCAGTACTTC,CASSLLATKSEQYF